The 22 T cell receptor beta chains below were found in one sample sequenced in a study of vaccination effects on CD4 cells after COVID-19. These receptors lack a known antigen. The repertoire was sequenced with immunoSEQ multiplex PCR; TCRdb's copy has only in-frame clones and lacks some. The table has 70,000 or so clones, around 70% seen once. CD4+ T cells specific for antigen were expanded with viral peptide pools by the ViraFEST assay before sequencing. Culture proceeded for more than nine days, and CD4+ T cells were then isolated. PCR-confirmed SARS-CoV-2 infection occurred in the person between March and December 2020. Sequenced here: CD4+ T cells from PBMCs cultured with HIV peptides, sampled before COVID-19 vaccination. The subset was: HIV-1 Nef peptide pool negative control/reference culture. These receptors all come from a human donor who had a prior SARS-CoV-2 infection.

The CDR3 nucleotides are TGTGCCATCAGTGAGACTTCGGCCTCAGGGATTAGTCAGCCCCAGCATTTT. Translating it yields CAISETSASGISQPQHF. The chain couples TRBV10-3 to TRBJ1-5, with D perhaps TRBD1 (5 bases). Trimming took 2 bases from V and 6 from J, leaving 20 bases between them. Germline V gene data show CDR1 as ENHRY and CDR2 as SYGVKD. CDR3 length: 17 residues.

This clone was recorded a few times. The rearrangement uses TRBV6-6 and TRBJ2-7, with D perhaps TRBD1 (6 bases). Trimming took 7 bases from V and 3 from J, leaving 19 bases between them. In germline, CDR1 is MNHNY, CDR2 SVGAGI (reference sequence). CDR3 length equals 15 residues. CDR3 sequence: CASTPQRGRGYEQYF. The CDR3, as DNA: TGTGCCAGCACCCCTCAGAGGGGCAGGGGCTACGAGCAGTACTTC.

The chain uses TRBV27 and TRBJ2-5, with TRBD1 as a possible D gene (5 bases). From germline, CDR1 is MNHEY and CDR2 SMNVEV (reference sequence). This CDR3 has 14 residues. Deletions cut 5 bases from V and 5 bases from J, with 15 bases between. CDR3 protein: CASSQRSGPETQYF. CDR3 sequence (DNA): TGTGCCAGCAGTCAACGCTCAGGGCCGGAGACCCAGTACTTC.

The chain carries TRBV4-3 and TRBJ1-1, with D perhaps TRBD1 (5 bases). Germline-derived CDR1 and CDR2 are LGHNA and YSLEER. CDR3 size: 14 residues. The V end was cut by 3 bases, the J end by 6 bases, with 14 bases between. As DNA, the CDR3 is TGCGCCAGCAGCCAGGCCGCTCAGGGCTCTGAAGCTTTCTTT. Protein: CASSQAAQGSEAFF.

The V call is TRBV6-2 or TRBV6-3, the J call TRBJ1-1; the match to TRBD1 covers 8 bases. This CDR3 region has 13 residues. V was pared by 2 bases and J by 6 bases, with 2 bases of the junction left unmatched. CDR1 is MNHEY and CDR2 is SVGEGT in the germline V gene. In DNA, the CDR3 is TGTGCCAGCAGTTACGCGACAGGGGCTGAAGCTTTCTTT. Encoded protein: CASSYATGAEAFF.

The chain has TRBV7-9 and TRBJ2-3; D uncertain. Trimming took off 5 bases at V and 6 bases at J, with 12 bases between the two ends. Germline loops: CDR1 SEHNR, CDR2 FQNEAQ (reference sequence). The CDR3 runs to 13 residues. CDR3 amino acids: CASSVTVTDTQYF. The CDR3 DNA reads TGTGCCAGCAGCGTGACGGTCACGGATACGCAGTATTTT.

The chain uses TRBV6-5 and TRBJ2-2, with a weak D call TRBD2 (5 bases). V was cut by 7 bases and J by 6 bases, with 12 bases left in between. The CDR3 consists of 13 residues. Germline CDR1 reads MNHEY; CDR2 reads SVGAGI. The CDR3 DNA reads as TGTGCCAGCACCCAACTAGGTGCCGGGGAGCTGTTTTTT. Translated: CASTQLGAGELFF.

V gene TRBV7-2 combines with J gene TRBJ2-5; 9 nucleotides line up with TRBD2. The CDR3 runs 16 residues. The V segment lost 1 base and the J segment 2 bases; nucleotides outside the gene matches: 5. Germline V gene data show CDR1 as SGHTA and CDR2 as FQGNSA. CDR3 coding DNA: TGTGCCAGCAGCTTAGTTATCGCGGGGGGGCAAGAGACCCAGTACTTC. It codes for CASSLVIAGGQETQYF.

The chain combines TRBV6-1 with TRBJ1-6; the D is unclear. CDR1 MNHNS and CDR2 SASEGT come from the germline V gene. This CDR3 spans 16 amino acids. The V end lost 2 bases, the J end lost 10 bases, and 18 bases lay between the germline ends. DNA for the CDR3: TGTGCCAGCAGTGAAACGCTACAGAAAGCTTTCTCACCCCTCCACTTT. It translates to CASSETLQKAFSPLHF.

The chain uses TRBV6-2 or TRBV6-3 and TRBJ1-5; D gene unclear. Germline V gene sequence: CDR1 MNHEY, CDR2 SVGEGT. Trimming cost V 0 bases and J 3 bases, with 3 bases left between them. CDR3 length equals 13 residues. The CDR3 loop reads CASSYSNNQPQHF. CDR3 DNA sequence: TGTGCCAGCAGTTACTCTAACAATCAGCCCCAGCATTTT.

The chain combines TRBV11-2 with TRBJ2-7; 7 bases align to TRBD1. Germline V CDR1 and CDR2: SGHAT, FQNNGV. V lost 1 base to trimming and J lost 4 bases; unmatched junction nucleotides: 4. The CDR3 is 14 amino acids. The CDR3 loop reads CASSLVVTGYEQYF. DNA for the CDR3: TGTGCCAGCAGCTTAGTAGTGACAGGGTACGAGCAGTACTTC.

The chain links TRBV11-3 to TRBJ1-1; TRBD1 matches 8 bases. The CDR3 is 14 amino acids. V lost 7 bases to trimming and J lost 4 bases; unmatched junction nucleotides: 8. Germline assignment: CDR1 SGHNT and CDR2 YENEEA. Written as DNA, the CDR3 is TGTGCCAGCAACGCAGGGGGCCGTACCACTGAAGCTTTCTTT. Translated: CASNAGGRTTEAFF.

The CDR3, as DNA: TGTGCCAGCAGCCCTGTGGCGGGACAAAGCACAGATACGCAGTATTTT. Translated: CASSPVAGQSTDTQYF. J is TRBJ2-3 and V is TRBV5-4; perhaps D is TRBD1 or TRBD2 (6 bases each). With 4 bases removed from V and 0 bases from J, the gap between germline ends came to 15 bases. CDR3 size: 16 residues. CDR1 SGHNT and CDR2 YYREEE come from the germline V gene (reference sequence).

The chain carries TRBV10-1 and TRBJ2-1; the match to TRBD2 covers 10 bases. V shed 6 bases and J 9 bases; nucleotides not matched to a gene: 8. Germline V gene data show CDR1 as WNHNN and CDR2 as SYGVQD (reference sequence). The CDR3 has 14 residues. The CDR3 region has the DNA TGCGCCAGCAGATCCGGGACTAGCGTTTGTGAGCAGTTCTTC. It codes for CASRSGTSVCEQFF.

V is TRBV6-5 and J is TRBJ1-6; unclear D gene. The CDR3 totals 11 residues. Trimming left V 9 bases short and J 9 bases short, with 9 bases between. Germline values: CDR1 MNHEY, CDR2 SVGAGI. CDR3 DNA: TGTGCCAGTGGGATAAGTTCACCCCTCCACTTT. It codes for CASGISSPLHF.

This chain uses TRBV5-8 with TRBJ2-1; 10 nucleotides line up with TRBD1. This CDR3 contains 16 residues. Trimming took 2 bases from V and 6 from J; bases not matched to a gene: 8. CDR1 and CDR2 from the germline V gene are SGHTS and YDEGEE. CDR3 bases: TGTGCCAGCAGCTTCCGAGGGACAGGGGTCCGCAATGAGCAGTTCTTC. It encodes CASSFRGTGVRNEQFF.

The chain links TRBV2 to TRBJ1-5, with TRBD1 as a possible D gene (6 bases). V gave up 4 bases and J gave up 6 bases, with 13 bases separating them. The CDR3 length is 14 residues. CDR1 is SNHLY, CDR2 FYNNEI, per germline. The CDR3 nucleotides are TGTGCCAGCAGTGGTAGGGGGGCCGGTCAGCCCCAGCATTTT. This encodes CASSGRGAGQPQHF.

CDR3 sequence (DNA): TGTGCCAGCAGCTTAATAGGAGCTGGAAACACCATATATTTT. Translated: CASSLIGAGNTIYF. The rearrangement joins TRBV7-2 to TRBJ1-3, with D unclear. Trimming pared 2 bases from V and 2 bases from J, leaving 7 bases between. CDR3 size: 14 residues. The germline CDR1 and CDR2 sequences are SGHTA and FQGNSA.

This chain uses TRBV29-1 with TRBJ2-7, with D possibly TRBD2 on 5 matching bases. Germline V gene lookup returns CDR1 SQVTM and CDR2 ANQGSEA. This CDR3 has 12 residues. V dropped 2 bases and J dropped 1 base, with 6 bases sitting between them. The CDR3 here is CSVESGSYEQYF. In DNA, the CDR3 is TGCAGCGTTGAATCGGGGTCCTACGAGCAGTACTTC.

The CDR3 DNA reads TGTGCCAGCAGCCAACGTTTGGACAGCCTAAGCGAAGCTTTCTTT. Translating it yields CASSQRLDSLSEAFF. The rearrangement uses TRBV3-1 (or the pseudogene TRBV3-2) and TRBJ1-1, with D possibly matching TRBD1 (6 bases). The CDR3 extends over 15 amino acids. With 2 bases removed from V and 8 bases from J, the gap between germline ends came to 18 bases. CDR1 is LGHDT, CDR2 YNNKEL, per germline (reference sequence).

This clone has just a few counts. The chain uses TRBV15 and TRBJ1-5, with a possible D match to TRBD1 (5 bases). Trimming removed 9 bases from V and 4 bases from J, with 13 bases in between. The germline V gene encodes CDR1 LNHNV and CDR2 YYDKDF (reference sequence). The CDR3 consists of 13 residues. The CDR3 region is CATATGENQPQHF. CDR3 DNA: TGTGCCACAGCCACAGGCGAAAATCAGCCCCAGCATTTT.

This clone was seen just once. The J gene is TRBJ2-4, the V gene TRBV6-5; 7 positions match TRBD2. CDR1 is MNHEY, CDR2 SVGAGI, per germline. The CDR3 is made up of 13 amino acids. J was trimmed by 5 bases and V by 8 bases; bases with no gene match: 6. DNA for the CDR3: TGTGCCAGCGGGAGGGCCGGCCAAAACATTCAGTACTTC. This encodes CASGRAGQNIQYF.